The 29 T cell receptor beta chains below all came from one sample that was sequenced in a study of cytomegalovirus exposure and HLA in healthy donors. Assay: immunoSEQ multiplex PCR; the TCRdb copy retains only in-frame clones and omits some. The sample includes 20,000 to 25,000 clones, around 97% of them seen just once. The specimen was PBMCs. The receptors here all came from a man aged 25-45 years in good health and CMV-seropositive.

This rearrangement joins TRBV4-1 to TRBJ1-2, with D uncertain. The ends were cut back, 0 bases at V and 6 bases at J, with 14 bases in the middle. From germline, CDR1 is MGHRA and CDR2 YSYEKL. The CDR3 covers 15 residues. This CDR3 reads CASSQDTFASNGYTF. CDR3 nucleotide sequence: TGCGCCAGCAGCCAAGATACCTTCGCGTCGAATGGCTACACCTTC.

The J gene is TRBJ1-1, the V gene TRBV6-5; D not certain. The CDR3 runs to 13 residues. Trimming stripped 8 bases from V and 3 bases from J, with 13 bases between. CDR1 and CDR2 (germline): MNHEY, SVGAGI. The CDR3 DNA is TGTGCCAGCTGCGAGAGGATCGACACTGAAGCTTTCTTT. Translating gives CASCERIDTEAFF.

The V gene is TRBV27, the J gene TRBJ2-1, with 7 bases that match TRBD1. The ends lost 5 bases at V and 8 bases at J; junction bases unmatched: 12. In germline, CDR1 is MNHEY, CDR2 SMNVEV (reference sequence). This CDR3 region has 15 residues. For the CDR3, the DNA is TGTGCCAGCAGTCTATGGGCCAGGGGGTCGGATGAGCAGTTCTTC. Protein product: CASSLWARGSDEQFF.

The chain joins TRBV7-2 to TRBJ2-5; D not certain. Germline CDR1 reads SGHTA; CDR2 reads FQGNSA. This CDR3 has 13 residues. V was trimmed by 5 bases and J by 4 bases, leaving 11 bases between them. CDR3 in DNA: TGTGCCAGCAGCCCCTCCTCCCTAGAGACCCAGTACTTC. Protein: CASSPSSLETQYF.

The CDR3 loop reads CASSLGRLTYEQYF. In DNA form, the CDR3 reads TGTGCCAGCAGCTTAGGTCGTTTAACCTACGAGCAGTACTTC. The rearrangement uses TRBV7-2 and TRBJ2-7, with D hard to call. This CDR3 is built from 14 residues. Germline V CDR1 and CDR2: SGHTA, FQGNSA. Trimming left V 1 base short and J 2 bases short, with 9 bases between.

In nucleotides, the CDR3 is TGTGCCAGCAGCCCGGGGCCGGGGGCCTACGAGCAGTACTTC. The encoded protein is CASSPGPGAYEQYF. The chain employs TRBV5-4 and TRBJ2-7; a weak D match, TRBD2 (6 bases). Trimming removed 4 bases at V and 2 bases at J, with 13 bases between. This CDR3 is built from 14 residues. Germline V gives CDR1 SGHNT, CDR2 YYREEE (reference sequence). The full variable domain, its missing parts supplied by reference TRBV5-4 and TRBJ2-7, is ETGVTQSPTHLIKTRGQQVTLRCSSQSGHNTVSWYQQALGQGPQFIFQYYREEENGRGNFPPRFSGLQFPNYSSELNVNALELDDSALYLCASSPGPGAYEQYFGPGTRLTVT.

The CDR3 region is CASSALPQGAGNTIYF. The CDR3 DNA is TGTGCCAGCAGCGCCCTACCACAGGGTGCTGGAAACACCATATATTTT. The chain links TRBV9 to TRBJ1-3; tentative D call: TRBD1 (6 bases). Per germline, CDR1 SGDLS and CDR2 YYNGEE. The CDR3 spans 16 residues. The V gene lost 3 bases and the J gene lost 2 bases, with 15 bases spanning the gap.

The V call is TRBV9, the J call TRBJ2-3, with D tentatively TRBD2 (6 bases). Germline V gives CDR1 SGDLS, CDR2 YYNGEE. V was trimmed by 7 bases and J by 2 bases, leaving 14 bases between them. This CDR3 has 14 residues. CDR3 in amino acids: CASAERVSTDTQYF. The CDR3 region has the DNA TGTGCCAGCGCGGAGCGGGTGTCCACAGATACGCAGTATTTT.

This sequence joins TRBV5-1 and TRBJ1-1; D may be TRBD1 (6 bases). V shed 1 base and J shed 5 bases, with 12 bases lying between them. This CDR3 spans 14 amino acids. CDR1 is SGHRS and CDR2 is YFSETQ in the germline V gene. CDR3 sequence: CASSLTGQVTEAFF. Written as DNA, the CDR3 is TGCGCCAGCAGCTTGACAGGGCAGGTTACTGAAGCTTTCTTT.

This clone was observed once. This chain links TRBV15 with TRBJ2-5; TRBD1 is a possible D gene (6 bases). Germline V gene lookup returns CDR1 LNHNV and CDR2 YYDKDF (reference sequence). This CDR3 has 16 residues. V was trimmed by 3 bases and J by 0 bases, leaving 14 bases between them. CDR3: CATSSRIGTYQETQYF. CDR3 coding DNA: TGTGCCACCAGCAGTCGAATAGGGACATACCAAGAGACCCAGTACTTC.

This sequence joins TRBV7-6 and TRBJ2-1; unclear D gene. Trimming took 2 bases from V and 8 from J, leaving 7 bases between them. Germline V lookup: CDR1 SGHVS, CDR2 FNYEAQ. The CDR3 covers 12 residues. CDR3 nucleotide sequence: TGTGCCAGCAGCTTATCAGGTTATGAGCAGTTCTTC. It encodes CASSLSGYEQFF. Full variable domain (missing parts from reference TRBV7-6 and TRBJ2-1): GAGVSQSPRYKVTKRGQDVALRCDPISGHVSLYWYRQALGQGPEFLTYFNYEAQQDKSGLPNDRFSAERPEGSISTLTIQRTEQRDSAMYRCASSLSGYEQFFGPGTRLTVL.

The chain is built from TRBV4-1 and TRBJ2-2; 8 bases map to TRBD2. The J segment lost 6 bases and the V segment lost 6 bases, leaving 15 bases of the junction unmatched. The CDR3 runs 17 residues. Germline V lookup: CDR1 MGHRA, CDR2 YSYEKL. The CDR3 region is CASRQPGSGRRAGELFF. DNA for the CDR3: TGCGCCAGCAGGCAGCCTGGCAGCGGGAGACGAGCCGGGGAGCTGTTTTTT.

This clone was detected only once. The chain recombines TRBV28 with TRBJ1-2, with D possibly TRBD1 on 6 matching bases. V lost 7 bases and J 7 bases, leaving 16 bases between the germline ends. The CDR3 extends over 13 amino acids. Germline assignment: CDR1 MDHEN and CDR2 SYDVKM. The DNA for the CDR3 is TGTGCCAGCAACCGTGGGGGGGCAGGTGGCTACACCTTC. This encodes CASNRGGAGGYTF.

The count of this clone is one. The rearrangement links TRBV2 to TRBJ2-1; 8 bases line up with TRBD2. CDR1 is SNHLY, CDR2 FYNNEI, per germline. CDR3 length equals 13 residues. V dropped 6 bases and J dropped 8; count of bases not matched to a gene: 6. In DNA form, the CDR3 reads TGTGCCAGCAGCGCGGGACTAGGGGATGAGCAGTTCTTC. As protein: CASSAGLGDEQFF.

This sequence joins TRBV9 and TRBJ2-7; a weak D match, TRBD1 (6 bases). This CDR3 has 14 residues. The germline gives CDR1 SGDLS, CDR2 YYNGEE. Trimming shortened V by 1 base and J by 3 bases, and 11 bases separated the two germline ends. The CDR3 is CASSVYWTDYEQYF. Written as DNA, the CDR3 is TGTGCCAGCAGCGTATACTGGACAGACTACGAGCAGTACTTC.

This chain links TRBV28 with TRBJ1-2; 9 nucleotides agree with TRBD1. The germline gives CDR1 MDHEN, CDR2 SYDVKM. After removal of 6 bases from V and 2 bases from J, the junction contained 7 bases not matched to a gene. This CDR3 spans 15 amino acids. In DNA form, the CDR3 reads TGTGCCAGCAGCTCTCCCGGGACAGGGAACTATGGCTACACCTTC. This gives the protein CASSSPGTGNYGYTF.

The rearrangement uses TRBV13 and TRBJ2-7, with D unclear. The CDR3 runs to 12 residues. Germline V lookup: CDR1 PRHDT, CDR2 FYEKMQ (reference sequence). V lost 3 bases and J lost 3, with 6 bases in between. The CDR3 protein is CASSFNNYEQYF. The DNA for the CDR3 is TGTGCCAGCAGCTTTAATAACTACGAGCAGTACTTC.

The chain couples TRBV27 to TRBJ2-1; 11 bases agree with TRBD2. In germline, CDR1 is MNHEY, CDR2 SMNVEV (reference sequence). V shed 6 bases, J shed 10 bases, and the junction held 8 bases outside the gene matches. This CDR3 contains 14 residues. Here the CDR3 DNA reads TGTGCCAGCAGGGGTAGCGGGAGGGCTGGGGAGCAGTTCTTC. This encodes CASRGSGRAGEQFF.

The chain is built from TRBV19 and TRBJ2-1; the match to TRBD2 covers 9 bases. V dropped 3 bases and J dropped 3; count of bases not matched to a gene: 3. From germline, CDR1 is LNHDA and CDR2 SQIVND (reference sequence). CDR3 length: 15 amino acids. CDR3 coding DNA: TGTGCCAGTAGTATTGAGCGGGGGGTCTACAATGAGCAGTTCTTC. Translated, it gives CASSIERGVYNEQFF.

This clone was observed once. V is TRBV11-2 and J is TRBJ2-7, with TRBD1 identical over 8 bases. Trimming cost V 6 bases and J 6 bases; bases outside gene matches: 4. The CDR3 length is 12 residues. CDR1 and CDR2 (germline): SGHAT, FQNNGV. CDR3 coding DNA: TGTGCCAGCAGAGGACAGGGTGTCGAGCAGTACTTC. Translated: CASRGQGVEQYF. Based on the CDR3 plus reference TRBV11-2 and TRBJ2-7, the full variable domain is EAGVAQSPRYKIIEKRQSVAFWCNPISGHATLYWYQQILGQGPKLLIQFQNNGVVDDSQLPKDRFSAERLKGVDSTLKIQPAKLEDSAVYLCASRGQGVEQYFGPGTRLTVT.

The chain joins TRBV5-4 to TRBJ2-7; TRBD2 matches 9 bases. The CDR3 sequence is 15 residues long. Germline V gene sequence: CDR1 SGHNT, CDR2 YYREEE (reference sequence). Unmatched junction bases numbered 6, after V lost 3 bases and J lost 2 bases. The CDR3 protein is CASSSGLAGPYEQYF. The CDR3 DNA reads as TGTGCCAGCAGCTCGGGACTAGCCGGGCCCTACGAGCAGTACTTC.

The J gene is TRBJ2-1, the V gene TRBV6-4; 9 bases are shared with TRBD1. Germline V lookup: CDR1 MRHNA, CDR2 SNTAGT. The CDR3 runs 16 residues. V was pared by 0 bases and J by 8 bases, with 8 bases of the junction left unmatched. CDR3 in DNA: TGTGCCAGCAGTGACTCGATAGGACAGGGGTTCGATGAGCAGTTCTTC. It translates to CASSDSIGQGFDEQFF.

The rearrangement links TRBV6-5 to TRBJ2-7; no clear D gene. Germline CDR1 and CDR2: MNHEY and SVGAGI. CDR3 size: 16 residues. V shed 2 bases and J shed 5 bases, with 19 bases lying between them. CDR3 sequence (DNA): TGTGCCAGCAGTTACAATGTGTTTGGTTCGGTAAACGAGCAGTACTTC. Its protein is CASSYNVFGSVNEQYF.

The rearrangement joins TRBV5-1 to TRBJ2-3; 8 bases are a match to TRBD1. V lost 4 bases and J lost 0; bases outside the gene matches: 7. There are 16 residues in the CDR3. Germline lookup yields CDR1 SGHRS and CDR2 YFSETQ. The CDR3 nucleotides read TGCGCCAGCAGCGGGGGGACAGGCTCTAGCACAGATACGCAGTATTTT. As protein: CASSGGTGSSTDTQYF.

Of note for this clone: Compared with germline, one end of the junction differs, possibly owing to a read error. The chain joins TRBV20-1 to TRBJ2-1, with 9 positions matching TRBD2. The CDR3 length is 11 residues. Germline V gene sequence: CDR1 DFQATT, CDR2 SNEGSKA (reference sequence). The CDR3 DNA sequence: TGCAGTGCTTCGGGCCTCGCGGGGGGGATCTTC. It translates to CSASGLAGGIF.

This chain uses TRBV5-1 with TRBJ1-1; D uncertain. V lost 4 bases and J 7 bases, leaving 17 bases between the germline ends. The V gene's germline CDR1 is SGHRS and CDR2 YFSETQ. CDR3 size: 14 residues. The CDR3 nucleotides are TGCGCCAGCAGCCCCATAGTTTCTTCAAGTGAAGCTTTCTTT. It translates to CASSPIVSSSEAFF.

The CDR3 reads CASSLVPQGGAFF. CDR3 nucleotide sequence: TGCGCCAGCAGCTTGGTACCCCAAGGCGGGGCTTTCTTT. This chain connects TRBV5-1 to TRBJ1-1; D unresolved. Trimming pared 0 bases from V and 11 bases from J, leaving 14 bases between. The CDR3 contains 13 residues. Germline V lookup: CDR1 SGHRS, CDR2 YFSETQ.

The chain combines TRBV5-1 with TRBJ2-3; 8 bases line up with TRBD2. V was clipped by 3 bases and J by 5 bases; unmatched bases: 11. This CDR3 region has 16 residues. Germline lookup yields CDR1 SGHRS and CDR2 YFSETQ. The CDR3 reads CASSSLVAGGGDTQYF. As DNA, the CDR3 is TGCGCCAGCAGCTCCCTTGTGGCGGGAGGAGGAGATACGCAGTATTTT. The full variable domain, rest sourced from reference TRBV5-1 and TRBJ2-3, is KAGVTQTPRYLIKTRGQQVTLSCSPISGHRSVSWYQQTPGQGLQFLFEYFSETQRNKGNFPGRFSGRQFSNSRSEMNVSTLELGDSALYLCASSSLVAGGGDTQYFGPGTRLTVL.

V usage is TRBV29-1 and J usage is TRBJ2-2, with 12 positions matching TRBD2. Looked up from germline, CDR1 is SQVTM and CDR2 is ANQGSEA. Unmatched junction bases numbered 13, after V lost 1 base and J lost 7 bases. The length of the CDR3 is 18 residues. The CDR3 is CSVEGRPSGRGRSGELFF. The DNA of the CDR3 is TGCAGCGTTGAAGGGCGCCCTAGCGGGAGGGGTAGGAGCGGGGAGCTGTTTTTT.